What follows are 5 T cell receptor beta chains derived from one specimen sequenced in a study of cytomegalovirus exposure and HLA in healthy donors. 13 Jbeta primers and 60 Vbeta primers were used for the PCR. Measured with immunoSEQ multiplex PCR; TCRdb has only the in-frame clones, and not every one. The sample consists of about 37,000 clones, around 81% of them appearing once. Sequencing was done on a sample of PBMCs. The receptors come from a woman aged 40 to 49 in good health and CMV-seronegative.

The rearrangement uses TRBV5-1 and TRBJ2-1, with 10 bases that match TRBD1. This CDR3 spans 16 amino acids. CDR1 and CDR2 (germline): SGHRS, YFSETQ. The ends lost 5 bases at V and 7 bases at J; junction bases unmatched: 12. CDR3 DNA sequence: TGCGCCAGCAGGAAAATGGACAGGGGGATGAAGAATGAGCAGTTCTTC. Amino acids: CASRKMDRGMKNEQFF.

The chain has TRBV5-1 and TRBJ2-5, with TRBD2 as a possible D gene (5 bases). The CDR3 runs to 14 residues. CDR1 and CDR2 (germline): SGHRS, YFSETQ. With 3 bases removed from V and 0 bases from J, the gap between germline ends came to 9 bases. CDR3 coding DNA: TGCGCCAGCAGCTACGAGGGTTACCAAGAGACCCAGTACTTC. Residues: CASSYEGYQETQYF.

The chain has TRBV27 and TRBJ2-5; 15 bases map to TRBD2. V trimming: 9 bases; J trimming: 6 bases; junction bases outside the gene matches: 8. The CDR3 spans 15 residues. Germline V gene data show CDR1 as MNHEY and CDR2 as SMNVEV (reference sequence). The CDR3, as DNA: TGTGCCAGTCGGACTAGCGGGGGGGCCTCAAAGACCCAGTACTTC. It translates to CASRTSGGASKTQYF.

This sequence joins TRBV11-2 and TRBJ2-1; D possibly corresponds to TRBD2 (6 bases). The CDR3 has 15 amino acids. V lost 0 bases to trimming and J lost 6 bases, with 12 bases between them. Germline V CDR1 and CDR2: SGHAT, FQNNGV. The CDR3 nucleotides read TGTGCCAGCAGCTTAGATATACTAGCACCCAATGAGCAGTTCTTC. It encodes CASSLDILAPNEQFF. Full variable domain (rest looked up from reference TRBV11-2 and TRBJ2-1): EAGVAQSPRYKIIEKRQSVAFWCNPISGHATLYWYQQILGQGPKLLIQFQNNGVVDDSQLPKDRFSAERLKGVDSTLKIQPAKLEDSAVYLCASSLDILAPNEQFFGPGTRLTVL.

The genes are TRBV5-4 and TRBJ2-2; the D gene is possibly TRBD2 (5 bases). V shed 5 bases and J shed 3 bases, with 14 bases lying between them. The CDR3 spans 15 residues. Per germline, CDR1 SGHNT and CDR2 YYREEE (reference sequence). The CDR3 region is CASSQEVAHTGELFF. The CDR3, as DNA: TGTGCCAGCAGTCAGGAGGTCGCGCACACCGGGGAGCTGTTTTTT.